This T cell receptor (beta chain) comes out of a study of CD4 T cells in relation to SARS-CoV-2 and coronaviruses (dated by TCRdb to about 2021). Study-level background: Across all 12 patients in the full convalescent cohort, ages ranged from about 21 to 80 years, with a median of 38. Of the 12 convalescent patients, 8 were male and 4 were female, and two of the subjects were Hispanic. Shared crossreactive spike epitopes were mapped to their HLA restriction using patient-derived lymphoblastoid cell lines. At the level of individual TCR clonotypes, the study evaluated whether memory CD4+ T cells crossreact between the spike proteins of SARS-CoV-2 and those of common cold coronaviruses. The Adaptive Biotechnologies TCR-sequencing kit was used to sequence samples from a few pre-COVID donors and the naive versus memory experiments, whereas other data were Illumina-based. For other donors in the study, expansion assays were sequenced with a different, Illumina-based TCR-beta assay.

A few counts support this clone. Its antigen remains undetermined. Nothing much larger sits one base from this clone, and base qualities are not available. Uncultured naive and memory CD4+ T cell DNA received deep-resolution immunoSEQ TCR-beta sequencing. Turning to the authors' computational methods: Preprocessing removed nonproductive sequences and CDR3s not starting with C, not ending with F or W, or shorter than 7 amino acids. Cultured and uncultured naive and memory CD4+ repertoires were searched for CDR3s previously identified as spike- and CEF-reactive. Pairwise Levenshtein distance, computed with the stringdist R package after three terminal residues were trimmed from each end, was used as the measure of CDR3 homology. What TCRdb holds here is the immuneACCESS table cut down to in-frame rearrangements. Part of the clones is not present; checked against another copy, under half of the missing clones reflect an unresolved V gene, and the others are unexplained. That table supplies the V and J calls and clone size; D and trimming were determined from the DNA. This sample gives 50,000 to 65,000 clones in total; 92% of them show up just once. Roughly 0.37% of the sample lies in the top ten.

Inclusive of the bounding cysteine and phenylalanine, the CDR3 is 15 residues long. Only the CDR3 part of the read is kept: 45 bases, read in frame from the first base. Via the germline V gene (reference sequence), CDR1 is LNHDA and CDR2 SQIVND. Here V drops 6 bases and J drops 7 bases, and the junction holds 13 bases not matched to any gene. Study-wide findings and limitations: Because no donor provided both pre-pandemic and post-infection samples, tracing the source of pre-existing responses was limited. Roughly 64% of donors had memory CD4+ clonotypes that crossrecognized SARS-CoV-2 and at least one common cold coronavirus spike. Crossreactivity analysis centred on spike protein, so crossreactivity against other viral proteins was not assessed. Sequencing naive versus memory cells indicated that the assay picks up memory recall responses, not primary responses primed during culture. Compared with monoreactive clones, crossreactive clones had significantly weaker SARS-CoV-2-driven expansion, a result consistent with antigenic imprinting. Small numbers of patients and of tested TCRs limited the study.

Naive and memory CD4+ T cells were separated from cryopreserved PBMCs by CD4 enrichment followed by EasySep naive CD4+ T cell enrichment. Ficoll-Paque PLUS gradient centrifugation was used to isolate PBMCs from either whole blood or leukapheresis product. The PBMCs went either fresh into the expansion assay or into cryopreservation at -140 degrees C. The QIAamp Micro DNA Kit was used to extract genomic DNA from the CD4+ T cells. The sequenced sample was naive CD4+ T cells from PBMCs. The sample's cell subset or site label is to be understood as: naive CD4+ T cells isolated by negative enrichment. Here the chain combines TRBV19 and TRBJ1-2, with 8 bases in between that match TRBD1. This TCR came from an adult with COVID-19. The CDR3 corresponds to CASSRGRLGVTGYTF. The DNA sequence is given as TGTGCCAGTAGCAGGGGGCGCCTCGGGGTTACTGGCTACACCTTC.